The 30 T cell receptor beta chains presented below share a single source sample, sequenced in a study of cytomegalovirus exposure and HLA in healthy donors. Use of 60 Vbeta and 13 Jbeta primers characterized the PCR. Sequenced by immunoSEQ multiplex PCR; TCRdb stores in-frame clones only, minus some. The sample lists 150,000 to 200,000 clones; about 77% were seen once. The sequenced material came from PBMCs. The receptors come from a female donor in good health and CMV-seronegative.

The chain has TRBV13 and TRBJ2-7, with a possible D match to TRBD2 (6 bases). The V gene's germline CDR1 is PRHDT and CDR2 FYEKMQ (reference sequence). Trimming removed 5 bases from V and 5 bases from J, with 13 bases in between. The CDR3 extends over 13 amino acids. The CDR3 reads CASSPTRRNEQYF. DNA for the CDR3: TGTGCCAGCAGCCCGACTAGAAGGAACGAGCAGTACTTC.

The V call is TRBV9, the J call TRBJ2-1; D is perhaps TRBD2 (5 bases). Per the germline V gene, CDR1 is SGDLS and CDR2 is YYNGEE. This CDR3 is built from 14 residues. V lost 2 bases to trimming and J lost 9 bases, with 15 bases between them. DNA of the CDR3: TGTGCCAGCAGCGTCGGACTGGGGTCTGTTGAGCAGTTCTTC. This gives the protein CASSVGLGSVEQFF.

The chain joins TRBV15 to TRBJ1-3, with D possibly matching TRBD1 (6 bases). CDR1 and CDR2 (germline): LNHNV, YYDKDF (reference sequence). Trimming removed 3 bases at V and 1 base at J, with 10 bases between. This CDR3 is 15 amino acids long. CDR3 loop: CATSSDRFSGNTIYF. The CDR3 DNA reads TGTGCCACCAGCAGCGACAGGTTTTCTGGAAACACCATATATTTT.

CDR3 DNA: TGTGCCAGCAGCCCTGGAGCGGCCGGGGAGCTGTTTTTT. Its protein product is CASSPGAAGELFF. The V and J genes are TRBV11-3 and TRBJ2-2, with D possibly matching TRBD2 (5 bases). The CDR3 loop spans 13 amino acids. V was trimmed by 5 bases and J by 6 bases, leaving 10 bases between them. The germline CDR1 and CDR2 sequences are SGHNT and YENEEA. The whole variable domain, remainder taken from reference TRBV11-3 and TRBJ2-2, is EAGVVQSPRYKIIEKKQPVAFWCNPISGHNTLYWYLQNLGQGPELLIRYENEEAVDDSQLPKDRFSAERLKGVDSTLKIQPAELGDSAVYLCASSPGAAGELFFGEGSRLTVL.

This clone was counted only a few times. This chain uses TRBV7-8 with TRBJ2-7; D is unclear. This CDR3 spans 12 amino acids. The V and J ends lost 5 bases and 0 bases respectively, with 5 bases between them. Germline V lookup: CDR1 SGHVS, CDR2 FQNEAQ. CDR3 sequence reads: CASSVSSYEQYF. In DNA form, the CDR3 reads TGTGCCAGCAGCGTTAGCTCCTACGAGCAGTACTTC.

The CDR3 DNA reads as TGTGCCAGCAGCCGTAGCGGGGGGTCCTACGAGCAGTACTTC. Residues: CASSRSGGSYEQYF. The rearrangement links TRBV11-3 to TRBJ2-7; TRBD2 matches 10 bases. The V and J ends lost 5 bases and 1 base, in that order; junction bases with no gene match: 2. The CDR3 runs to 14 residues. In germline, CDR1 is SGHNT, CDR2 YENEEA.

This rearrangement joins TRBV7-8 to TRBJ2-5, with 14 nucleotides matching TRBD2. The CDR3 consists of 17 residues. Trimming took 5 bases from V and 3 from J; bases not matched to a gene: 8. CDR1 and CDR2 from the germline V gene are SGHVS and FQNEAQ. The CDR3 here is CASSTATSGRAKETQYF. The CDR3 DNA sequence: TGTGCCAGCAGCACCGCGACTAGCGGGAGGGCCAAAGAGACCCAGTACTTC.

The V call is TRBV2, the J call TRBJ2-3; 11 bases match TRBD1. From germline, CDR1 is SNHLY and CDR2 FYNNEI. Trimming took 6 bases from V and 3 from J; bases not matched to a gene: 11. This CDR3 region has 17 residues. The CDR3 spells CASRETGTGGWTDTQYF. In DNA form, the CDR3 reads TGTGCCAGCAGGGAGACCGGGACAGGGGGTTGGACAGATACGCAGTATTTT.

J is TRBJ1-1 and V is TRBV4-1; weak D call: TRBD1 (6 bases). This CDR3 comprises 16 residues. CDR1 is MGHRA, CDR2 YSYEKL, per germline. V was shortened by 2 bases and J by 4 bases, with 17 bases between the two germline ends. DNA for the CDR3: TGCGCCAGCAGCCAATACCTAGACAGGTCTCTCACTGAAGCTTTCTTT. This gives the protein CASSQYLDRSLTEAFF.

This sequence joins TRBV5-1 and TRBJ1-1; a weak D match, TRBD1 (6 bases). The ends were cut back, 2 bases at V and 4 bases at J, with 21 bases in the middle. CDR1 and CDR2 (germline): SGHRS, YFSETQ. The CDR3 spans 17 residues. CDR3 nucleotides: TGCGCCAGCAGCTTTGGGGCCCAGGGGTTGGTTGGCACTGAAGCTTTCTTT. As protein: CASSFGAQGLVGTEAFF.

The chain carries TRBV11-2 and TRBJ2-1; possibly TRBD2 for D (5 bases). Looked up from germline, CDR1 is SGHAT and CDR2 is FQNNGV. The V end was cut by 5 bases, the J end by 7 bases, with 18 bases between. This CDR3 is 15 amino acids long. DNA for the CDR3: TGTGCCAGCAGCGAGGTCCGTGGGAGAAGGAATGAGCAGTTCTTC. Translating gives CASSEVRGRRNEQFF. Full variable domain (remainder filled in from reference TRBV11-2 and TRBJ2-1): EAGVAQSPRYKIIEKRQSVAFWCNPISGHATLYWYQQILGQGPKLLIQFQNNGVVDDSQLPKDRFSAERLKGVDSTLKIQPAKLEDSAVYLCASSEVRGRRNEQFFGPGTRLTVL.

This sequence joins TRBV10-3 and TRBJ1-2; D gene ambiguous. The length of the CDR3 is 15 residues. Looked up from germline, CDR1 is ENHRY and CDR2 is SYGVKD. V lost 0 bases, J lost 4 bases, and 12 bases lay in between. Here the CDR3 DNA reads TGTGCCATCAGTGAGTCTGGGGAGGGCCTCTATGGCTACACCTTC. Translated: CAISESGEGLYGYTF.

This sequence joins TRBV2 and TRBJ1-1, with D unresolved. Germline V gives CDR1 SNHLY, CDR2 FYNNEI. Deletions cut 3 bases from V and 5 bases from J, with 7 bases between. The CDR3 is made up of 12 amino acids. CDR3 nucleotide sequence: TGTGCCAGCAGTGATGAGGCAACTGAAGCTTTCTTT. Its protein is CASSDEATEAFF.

The chain has TRBV11-3 and TRBJ2-2; D is possibly TRBD1 (5 bases). Germline CDR1 is SGHNT and CDR2 is YENEEA. The CDR3 extends over 12 amino acids. V shed 8 bases and J shed 3 bases, with 7 bases lying between them. The CDR3 is CASRRDTGELFF. CDR3 DNA sequence: TGTGCCAGCCGCAGGGACACCGGGGAGCTGTTTTTT. Together with reference TRBV11-3 and TRBJ2-2, the CDR3 gives the full variable domain: EAGVVQSPRYKIIEKKQPVAFWCNPISGHNTLYWYLQNLGQGPELLIRYENEEAVDDSQLPKDRFSAERLKGVDSTLKIQPAELGDSAVYLCASRRDTGELFFGEGSRLTVL.

The V call is TRBV7-3, the J call TRBJ2-2; D gene ambiguous. Germline loops: CDR1 SGHTA, CDR2 FQGTGA. The V end lost 2 bases, the J end lost 0 bases, and 10 bases lay between the germline ends. This CDR3 comprises 16 residues. Here the CDR3 DNA reads TGTGCCAGCAGCTTAGGTAGCAGCCCGAACACCGGGGAGCTGTTTTTT. Translation gives CASSLGSSPNTGELFF. Filled out from reference TRBV7-3 and TRBJ2-2, the complete variable domain reads GAGVSQTPSNKVTEKGKYVELRCDPISGHTALYWYRQSLGQGPEFLIYFQGTGAADDSGLPNDRFFAVRPEGSVSTLKIQRTERGDSAVYLCASSLGSSPNTGELFFGEGSRLTVL.

This chain uses TRBV5-1 with TRBJ2-7; 8 bases match TRBD1. Germline values: CDR1 SGHRS, CDR2 YFSETQ. The CDR3 covers 15 residues. The J segment lost 3 bases and the V segment lost 0 bases, leaving 5 bases of the junction unmatched. CDR3 residues: CASSLGNTGGYEQYF. CDR3 coding DNA: TGCGCCAGCAGCTTGGGGAACACAGGGGGCTACGAGCAGTACTTC.

To note about this clone: The missing conserved phenylalanine or tryptophan at the end of this CDR3 makes a read error likely. The limits of the CDR3 on the DNA are not certain, so only TCRdb's listed CDR3 is given. This sequence joins TRBV5-3 and TRBJ2-7; the DNA was not compared with TRBD2, the D call given in the table. TRBV5-3 is designated an ORF whose function remains uncertain. The CDR3 is made up of 8 amino acids, end residues included. This CDR3 reads CARRESFD.

The chain has TRBV5-4 and TRBJ2-1, with TRBD2 matching 10 bases. The germline CDR1 and CDR2 sequences are SGHNT and YYREEE (reference sequence). V lost 0 bases and J lost 4; bases outside the gene matches: 10. The CDR3 is 18 residues long. CDR3 bases: TGTGCCAGCAGCTTGGGGGGTCTACTAGCGGGACTTTACAATGAGCAGTTCTTC. Amino acids: CASSLGGLLAGLYNEQFF.

Remarks on this clone: One end of the junction is discordant with germline, which a read error may explain. The V gene is TRBV7-9, the J gene TRBJ2-1; D uncertain. Germline assignment: CDR1 SEHNR and CDR2 FQNEAQ (reference sequence). The CDR3 runs to 13 residues. CDR3 bases: TGTTCCAGCAGCTTAGGTTCGTCGTATGAGCAGTTCTTC. This gives the protein CSSSLGSSYEQFF.

The chain uses TRBV11-3 and TRBJ2-7; 7 bases align to TRBD1. Germline CDR1 is SGHNT and CDR2 is YENEEA. CDR3 size: 15 residues. The trim removed 5 bases at V and 2 bases at J, leaving 9 bases unmatched. The CDR3 reads CASSQAGTAAYEQYF. CDR3 nucleotides: TGTGCCAGCAGCCAAGCCGGGACAGCAGCCTACGAGCAGTACTTC.

The chain uses TRBV7-9 and TRBJ2-1, with a weak D call TRBD2 (6 bases). V was trimmed by 1 base and J by 6 bases, leaving 10 bases between them. Germline CDR1 SEHNR, CDR2 FQNEAQ (reference sequence). The CDR3 covers 14 residues. CDR3 in amino acids: CASSLVGEVNEQFF. DNA for the CDR3: TGTGCCAGCAGCTTAGTAGGGGAGGTCAATGAGCAGTTCTTC.

Comment on this clone: One junction end disagrees with the germline gene, perhaps due to a read error. This same CDR3 is encoded by further DNA sequences in the sample. The rearrangement joins TRBV11-3 to TRBJ2-2; TRBD2 is a possible D gene (6 bases). The CDR3 extends over 16 amino acids. In germline, CDR1 is SGHNT, CDR2 YENEEA. The CDR3: CASSRGTRGGTGELFF. The DNA of the CDR3 is TGTGCCAGCAGCCGCGGGACCCGTGGTGGTACCGGCGAGCTGTTTTTT.

The chain couples TRBV27 to TRBJ2-7; TRBD2 agrees at 11 bases. The CDR3 covers 15 residues. The trim removed 4 bases at V and 3 bases at J, leaving 5 bases unmatched. Germline loops: CDR1 MNHEY, CDR2 SMNVEV (reference sequence). The CDR3 loop reads CASSYRLAGNYEQYF. CDR3 in DNA: TGTGCCAGCAGTTATCGACTAGCGGGGAACTACGAGCAGTACTTC.

This clone was picked up a small number of times. The rearrangement links TRBV5-1 to TRBJ2-7; 7 bases line up with TRBD1. Germline V gene data show CDR1 as SGHRS and CDR2 as YFSETQ. V was clipped by 0 bases and J by 7 bases; unmatched bases: 7. The CDR3 runs to 14 residues. The CDR3 DNA reads as TGCGCCAGCAGCTTGGGAGACAGGGTATGGGAGCAGTACTTC. This encodes CASSLGDRVWEQYF.

The chain joins TRBV7-9 to TRBJ1-1; D is perhaps TRBD1 (6 bases). With 5 bases removed from V and 1 base from J, the gap between germline ends came to 11 bases. The germline V gene encodes CDR1 SEHNR and CDR2 FQNEAQ (reference sequence). This CDR3 region has 14 residues. The CDR3 sequence is CASSNRVGNTEAFF. The DNA for the CDR3 is TGTGCCAGCAGCAACAGGGTCGGGAACACTGAAGCTTTCTTT.

V gene TRBV27 combines with J gene TRBJ2-2, with D uncertain. The CDR3 spans 18 residues. The germline V gene has CDR1 MNHEY and CDR2 SMNVEV (reference sequence). Trimming took 2 bases from V and 3 from J, leaving 19 bases between them. This CDR3 is CASSLQRPRISHTGELFF. CDR3 coding DNA: TGTGCCAGCAGTTTACAACGGCCCAGGATAAGTCACACCGGGGAGCTGTTTTTT.

V usage is TRBV4-1 and J usage is TRBJ2-3, with 10 bases identical to TRBD2. V gave up 7 bases and J gave up 4 bases; unmatched junction bases: 11. Germline loops: CDR1 MGHRA, CDR2 YSYEKL. The CDR3 loop spans 16 amino acids. The CDR3 loop is CASNPSTSGVADTQYF. DNA of the CDR3: TGCGCCAGCAACCCTTCTACTAGCGGGGTTGCAGATACGCAGTATTTT.

This clone has only a few counts. The chain recombines TRBV30 with TRBJ2-5, with TRBD1 identical over 8 bases. Germline CDR1 is GTSNPN and CDR2 is SVGIG (reference sequence). CDR3 length: 13 residues. V lost 2 bases and J lost 4; bases outside the gene matches: 3. CDR3 loop: CAWSIQGAETQYF. The CDR3 bases are TGTGCCTGGAGTATCCAGGGGGCAGAGACCCAGTACTTC.

V and J are TRBV2 and TRBJ1-2; 9 bases map to TRBD1. Per germline, CDR1 SNHLY and CDR2 FYNNEI. V shed 4 bases and J 2 bases; nucleotides not matched to a gene: 5. This CDR3 is 15 amino acids long. CDR3: CASSVDRGTNYGYTF. The DNA for the CDR3 is TGTGCCAGCAGTGTTGACAGGGGGACAAACTATGGCTACACCTTC.

The chain employs TRBV30 and TRBJ1-3; the D gene is possibly TRBD1 (5 bases). From germline, CDR1 is GTSNPN and CDR2 SVGIG (reference sequence). V was cut by 0 bases and J by 0 bases, with 12 bases left in between. The CDR3 length is 16 residues. The CDR3 reads CAWSVGWTFSGNTIYF. For the CDR3, the DNA is TGTGCCTGGAGTGTAGGGTGGACATTCTCTGGAAACACCATATATTTT.